A selection of T cell receptor beta chains follows, all from one sample in a study of shared T cell receptors in the human thymus. Profiled with immunoSEQ multiplex PCR; TCRdb holds only in-frame clones, not every one. The table lists hundreds of thousands of clones, 85% to 90% of them singletons. This sample also appeared in a second study, on human thymus T cells.

Sequencing input: thymocytes. The origin of the receptors is a boy younger than two with a congenital heart defect. The CDR3 runs from the conserved cysteine through the conserved F or W. The D gene is left open where the match is weak. Size values are once, few and many counts, or a class for expanded clones, and some rows have none.

clone size | J gene | V gene | D gene | CDR3 DNA | CDR3 protein
- | TRBJ1-2 | TRBV6-1 | - | TGTGCCAGCAGTGAAGCGCCAGGGATGGACTATGGCTACACCTTC | CASSEAPGMDYGYTF
once | TRBJ2-3 | TRBV6-5 | - | TGTGCCAGCAGCCCCCTAGCGTCCACCACAGATACGCAGTATTTT | CASSPLASTTDTQYF
- | TRBJ2-7 | TRBV4-2 | TRBD2 | TGTGCCAGCAGCCACAGAACCGGGACTAGCGGGAGCCCCCACTCCTACGAGCAGTACTTC | CASSHRTGTSGSPHSYEQYF
- | TRBJ2-1 | TRBV9 | TRBD2 | TGTGCCAGCAGCGTAGTGGCTAGCGGGAGGCCCCGGTCGGATGAGCAGTTCTTC | CASSVVASGRPRSDEQFF
- | TRBJ2-3 | TRBV6-6 | - | TGTGCCAGCAGCCCAAATAGCGGACTTAGCACAGATACGCAGTATTTT | CASSPNSGLSTDTQYF
- | TRBJ2-5 | TRBV5-1 | TRBD2 | TGCGCCAGCAGCCCGGGGACTAGCGGGAGCCAAGAGACCCAGTACTTC | CASSPGTSGSQETQYF
- | TRBJ2-2 | TRBV25-1 | TRBD1 | TGTGCCAGCAGTGAACCTGGGACAGTACGGAACACCGGGGAGCTGTTTTTT | CASSEPGTVRNTGELFF
- | TRBJ1-2 | TRBV9 | TRBD1 | TGTGCCAGCAGCGGCGACAGGGGGCTAAGTGGCTACACCTTC | CASSGDRGLSGYTF
- | TRBJ2-7 | TRBV5-5 | TRBD1 | TGTGCCAGCAGCCACGACAGGGTACGCTACGAGCAGTACTTC | CASSHDRVRYEQYF
once | TRBJ2-7 | TRBV29-1 | - | TGCAGCGTTCGAGGAAGCGAGCAGTACTTC | CSVRGSEQYF
few | TRBJ2-7 | TRBV5-4 | TRBD2 | TGTGCCAGCAGCTTGGTTGCTAGCGGTGACGAGCAGTACTTC | CASSLVASGDEQYF
- | TRBJ2-1 | TRBV10-3 | TRBD1 | TGTGCCATCAGTGAGACCGCCGGGACAGGGGTGTCCCTTTGGCAGTTCTTC | CAISETAGTGVSLWQFF
- | TRBJ2-7 | TRBV29-1 | TRBD1 | TGCAGCATTCCAAAGGACAGGGGGGGCGAGCAGTACTTC | CSIPKDRGGEQYF
- | TRBJ2-1 | TRBV5-4 | - | TGTGCCAGCAGCCTTCCGGGACTGGCAAATGAGCAGTTCTTC | CASSLPGLANEQFF
- | TRBJ2-6 | TRBV4-1 | TRBD1 | TGCGCCAGCAGGGACAGGGTAAGTTGGGCTGGGGCCAACGTCCTGACTTTC | CASRDRVSWAGANVLTF
- | TRBJ2-7 | TRBV6-1 | - | TGTGCCAGCAGCATCCCCGGAGGGTGCGGCTACGAGCAGTACTTC | CASSIPGGCGYEQYF
- | TRBJ2-7 | TRBV4-2 | TRBD2 | TGTGCCAGCAGCCAAGATCGTTGGGAAGCGGGGGATTCCTACGAGCAGTACTTC | CASSQDRWEAGDSYEQYF
few | TRBJ2-7 | TRBV20-1 | - | TGCAGTGCTCCTAGCGACTACGAGCAGTACTTC | CSAPSDYEQYF
- | TRBJ2-2 | TRBV4-1 | TRBD1 | TGCGCCAGCAGCCAATGGGACAGGGTAGCGAACACCGGGGAGCTGTTTTTT | CASSQWDRVANTGELFF
- | TRBJ2-1 | TRBV11-3 | TRBD2 | TGTGCCAGCAGCTTAGCGGCGGGACTAGCGGGAGAGGGGGGGCTCAATGAGCAGTTCTTC | CASSLAAGLAGEGGLNEQFF
- | TRBJ2-1 | TRBV19 | TRBD2 | TGTGCCAGTAGGAGCACTACTAGCGGGATAAGGAGTTTCCGTGAGCAGTTCTTC | CASRSTTSGIRSFREQFF
- | TRBJ2-7 | TRBV27 | TRBD2 | TGTGCCAGCAGTTCGAGGCAACTAGCGGGAAAATACTACGAGCAGTACTTC | CASSSRQLAGKYYEQYF
- | TRBJ2-7 | TRBV6-5 | TRBD1 | TGTGCCAGCAACCGACAGGGGGCCAGCTCCTACGAGCAGTACTTC | CASNRQGASSYEQYF
- | TRBJ1-3 | TRBV9 | - | TGTGCCAGCAGCGTAAGAGCAGGCTACGGAAACACCATATATTTT | CASSVRAGYGNTIYF
- | TRBJ2-1 | TRBV5-4 | - | TGTGCCAGCAGCTTGGGAGTTCCCTCTCCTGCTGAGCAGTTCTTC | CASSLGVPSPAEQFF
- | TRBJ1-2 | TRBV20-1 | - | TGCAGTGCTCCCGGACAGTCGAGGACCTTC | CSAPGQSRTF
- | TRBJ2-3 | TRBV12-5 | TRBD2 | TGTGCTAGTGGTTTGTCCCCGGGGGGACCGATAAACACAGATACGCAGTATTTT | CASGLSPGGPINTDTQYF
- | TRBJ1-2 | TRBV27 | - | TGTGCCAGCAGTTTAGCGGTTAACTATGGCTACACCTTC | CASSLAVNYGYTF
- | TRBJ1-2 | TRBV6-6 | - | TGTGCCAGCAGGTACCAGGGGCTGCTCTATGGCTACACCTTC | CASRYQGLLYGYTF
- | TRBJ2-1 | TRBV6-4 | TRBD2 | TGTGCCAGCAGCCCCTCGAATGACGGGATTGGACTAGCGGGGAATGAGCAGTTCTTC | CASSPSNDGIGLAGNEQFF
- | TRBJ1-4 | TRBV11-2 | - | TGTGCCAGCAGCTTGGGGGGACCAGGCGGGGAAAAACTGTTTTTT | CASSLGGPGGEKLFF
- | TRBJ2-1 | TRBV21-1 | - | TGTGCCAGCGAGGAGGCTTCTACCTACAATGAGCAGTTCTTC | CASEEASTYNEQFF